The 26 T cell receptor beta chains below were found in one sample sequenced in a study of shared clonotypes between healthy human individuals (TCRdb year 2020). Library preparation employed the immunoSEQ multiplex PCR assay. Entries here come from immuneACCESS through TCRdb and include only in-frame sequences with V and J called. Some clones fail to appear in such tables; in the studies checked, an unresolved V gene covers under half of the shortfall, and the cause of the remainder is unknown. The sample contains some 2,000,000 clones, about 94% of them found a single time. The ten largest clones add up to less than 0.15% of the sample. Sequenced material: naive CD4+ T cells sorted from blood. According to the study, the label for this sample's cell subset or site signals: CD45RA+ positively selected. The receptors come from a man younger than 30 in good health.

The chain combines TRBV7-6 with TRBJ1-1, with 7 positions matching TRBD1. The germline V gene has CDR1 SGHVS and CDR2 FNYEAQ. Losses at the gene ends were 4 bases for V and 1 base for J; bases not matched to a gene: 9. The CDR3 consists of 16 residues. Here the CDR3 reads CASSSEGQTTNTEAFF. DNA of the CDR3: TGTGCCAGCAGCTCCGAGGGACAGACGACGAACACTGAAGCTTTCTTT.

J is TRBJ2-7 and V is TRBV4-3; D gene unclear. The CDR3 has 14 residues. Germline V gene sequence: CDR1 LGHNA, CDR2 YSLEER. V dropped 0 bases and J dropped 6 bases, with 12 bases sitting between them. The CDR3 spells CASSQELYISEQYF. CDR3 DNA: TGCGCCAGCAGCCAAGAGCTTTACATCTCCGAGCAGTACTTC.

V and J are TRBV6-5 and TRBJ1-2; the D is unclear. The CDR3 is 12 residues long. Trimming pared 6 bases from V and 8 bases from J, leaving 13 bases between. Germline V gene sequence: CDR1 MNHEY, CDR2 SVGAGI. The CDR3 DNA reads as TGTGCCAGCAGACTAAACCTCGGGGGCTACACCTTC. Protein product: CASRLNLGGYTF.

This CDR3 is CASSEQINYGYTF. As DNA, the CDR3 is TGTGCCAGCAGTGAACAGATTAACTATGGCTACACCTTC. The genes are TRBV2 and TRBJ1-2; unclear D gene. CDR3 length: 13 residues. V dropped 2 bases and J dropped 1 base, with 5 bases sitting between them. Germline V gene sequence: CDR1 SNHLY, CDR2 FYNNEI.

This clone is a singleton in its sample. The rearrangement uses TRBV4-3 and TRBJ1-5; no reliable D call. V was cut by 1 base and J by 7 bases, with 14 bases left in between. Germline lookup yields CDR1 LGHNA and CDR2 YSLEER. This CDR3 comprises 15 residues. The CDR3 DNA is TGCGCCAGCAGCCAAGTCTTCGGAGATCGCCAGCCCCAGCATTTT. This codes for CASSQVFGDRQPQHF.

J is TRBJ2-4 and V is TRBV15, with D tentatively TRBD2 (5 bases). V dropped 6 bases and J dropped 6 bases, with 15 bases sitting between them. Germline V gene lookup returns CDR1 LNHNV and CDR2 YYDKDF (reference sequence). The CDR3 has 14 amino acids. CDR3 DNA sequence: TGTGCCACCAGTAACTCCGGGATAATAAACATTCAGTACTTC. It codes for CATSNSGIINIQYF.

This chain joins TRBV6-5 and TRBJ1-1, with 11 nucleotides matching TRBD1. J was trimmed by 4 bases and V by 6 bases; bases with no gene match: 4. The CDR3 consists of 14 residues. CDR1 and CDR2 from the germline V gene are MNHEY and SVGAGI. The CDR3 nucleotides read TGTGCCAGCAGATACGGACAGGGGGCCACTGAAGCTTTCTTT. It codes for CASRYGQGATEAFF.

This clone appeared once. The genes are TRBV11-3 and TRBJ2-3; the D gene is possibly TRBD1 (6 bases). V lost 5 bases and J 0 bases, leaving 9 bases between the germline ends. CDR1 and CDR2 (germline): SGHNT, YENEEA. This CDR3 comprises 14 residues. The chain's CDR3 is CASSEGESTDTQYF. The CDR3 DNA sequence: TGTGCCAGCAGCGAGGGGGAAAGCACAGATACGCAGTATTTT.

The chain uses TRBV5-1 and TRBJ2-1; 9 bases align to TRBD2. The CDR3 is made up of 15 amino acids. After removal of 4 bases from V and 3 bases from J, the junction contained 5 bases not matched to a gene. Germline lookup yields CDR1 SGHRS and CDR2 YFSETQ. The CDR3 is CASSPLAGNYNEQFF. Written as DNA, the CDR3 is TGCGCCAGCAGCCCTCTAGCGGGGAACTACAATGAGCAGTTCTTC.

In DNA, the CDR3 is TGTGCCAGCAGTGCCTCAGCGGGACTTTCCATCGAGCAGTACTTC. This codes for CASSASAGLSIEQYF. J is TRBJ2-7 and V is TRBV6-5; TRBD2 matches at 7 bases. V was pared by 5 bases and J by 6 bases, with 13 bases of the junction left unmatched. This CDR3 is 15 amino acids long. Germline CDR1 reads MNHEY; CDR2 reads SVGAGI.

This rearrangement joins TRBV25-1 to TRBJ2-1; D uncertain. CDR1 and CDR2 (germline): MGHDK, SYGVNS. The CDR3 consists of 13 residues. The ends were cut back, 7 bases at V and 1 base at J, with 8 bases in the middle. CDR3 DNA sequence: TGTGCCAGCACCCAGAAGTCCTACAATGAGCAGTTCTTC. Its translation: CASTQKSYNEQFF. Looking up the rest from reference TRBV25-1 and TRBJ2-1 gives the full variable domain: EADIYQTPRYLVIGTGKKITLECSQTMGHDKMYWYQQDPGMELHLIHYSYGVNSTEKGDLSSESTVSRIRTEHFPLTLESARPSHTSQYLCASTQKSYNEQFFGPGTRLTVL.

The chain links TRBV10-2 to TRBJ1-2; D unclear. This CDR3 comprises 14 residues. The V end was cut by 7 bases, the J end by 8 bases, with 20 bases between. Germline CDR1 is WSHSY and CDR2 is SAAADI. The CDR3 DNA reads as TGCGCCAGCACCCCGACCTCACCCAGGTTGGGCTACACCTTC. This translates into CASTPTSPRLGYTF.

The chain combines TRBV19 with TRBJ2-5; 8 bases are a match to TRBD2. CDR1 LNHDA and CDR2 SQIVND come from the germline V gene (reference sequence). After removal of 5 bases from V and 5 bases from J, the junction contained 13 bases not matched to a gene. The CDR3 is made up of 16 amino acids. The CDR3, as DNA: TGTGCCAGTAGTGCGATCTCATTAGCGGGGTCCGAGACCCAGTACTTC. Translated, it gives CASSAISLAGSETQYF.

V usage is TRBV5-4 and J usage is TRBJ1-1; D unresolved. V was clipped by 0 bases and J by 4 bases, with 10 bases between them. The CDR3 loop spans 14 amino acids. Germline CDR1 reads SGHNT; CDR2 reads YYREEE (reference sequence). For the CDR3, the DNA is TGTGCCAGCAGCTTGGAAGCCGAAGGCACTGAAGCTTTCTTT. Translating it yields CASSLEAEGTEAFF. Filled out from reference TRBV5-4 and TRBJ1-1, the complete variable domain reads ETGVTQSPTHLIKTRGQQVTLRCSSQSGHNTVSWYQQALGQGPQFIFQYYREEENGRGNFPPRFSGLQFPNYSSELNVNALELDDSALYLCASSLEAEGTEAFFGQGTRLTVV.

This chain links TRBV19 with TRBJ2-7; 8 bases match TRBD2. Trimming at V came to 6 bases and at J to 0 bases, leaving 4 bases not matched to a gene. Germline CDR1 and CDR2: LNHDA and SQIVND (reference sequence). The length of the CDR3 is 14 residues. CDR3: CASRISGSSYEQYF. The CDR3 DNA follows: TGTGCCAGTAGAATCAGCGGGAGCTCCTACGAGCAGTACTTC.

The chain combines TRBV4-3 with TRBJ2-1; D unresolved. The CDR3 sequence is 14 residues long. Germline lookup yields CDR1 LGHNA and CDR2 YSLEER. V was cut by 4 bases and J by 4 bases, with 11 bases left in between. The CDR3 region has the DNA TGCGCCAGCAGCCTTAGTATGGGTTACAATGAGCAGTTCTTC. This gives the protein CASSLSMGYNEQFF.

This clone was detected only a few times. The chain employs TRBV7-9 and TRBJ2-7, with a possible D match to TRBD1 (6 bases). This CDR3 spans 14 amino acids. V was trimmed by 3 bases and J by 6 bases, leaving 15 bases between them. Germline V lookup: CDR1 SEHNR, CDR2 FQNEAQ (reference sequence). CDR3 in amino acids: CASSLLTGYSEQYF. The CDR3 nucleotides read TGTGCCAGCAGCTTGTTGACAGGATATTCCGAGCAGTACTTC. Complete variable domain (other parts from reference TRBV7-9 and TRBJ2-7): DTGVSQNPRHKITKRGQNVTFRCDPISEHNRLYWYRQTLGQGPEFLTYFQNEAQLEKSRLLSDRFSAERPKGSFSTLEIQRTEQGDSAMYLCASSLLTGYSEQYFGPGTRLTVT.

The rearrangement links TRBV2 to TRBJ1-6, with a weak D call TRBD1 (5 bases). The CDR3 has 16 residues. The germline V gene encodes CDR1 SNHLY and CDR2 FYNNEI. Trimming took 8 bases from V and 0 from J, leaving 14 bases between them. CDR3 in amino acids: CASSEGVSSYNSPLHF. The CDR3, as DNA: TGTGCCAGCTCCGAAGGGGTGAGCTCCTATAATTCACCCCTCCACTTT. Filled out from reference TRBV2 and TRBJ1-6, the complete variable domain reads EPEVTQTPSHQVTQMGQEVILRCVPISNHLYFYWYRQILGQKVEFLVSFYNNEISEKSEIFDDQFSVERPDGSNFTLKIRSTKLEDSAMYFCASSEGVSSYNSPLHFGNGTRLTVT.

Remarks on this clone: The junction differs from germline at one of its ends, possibly a read error. The chain has TRBV7-7 and TRBJ1-3; D possibly corresponds to TRBD1 (5 bases). This CDR3 is built from 17 residues. Germline V gene lookup returns CDR1 SSHAT and CDR2 FNYEAQ (reference sequence). The CDR3 loop reads CASSSLMRGVAGNTIYF. The CDR3 DNA follows: TGTGCTAGCAGCTCCCTTATGCGGGGGGTAGCTGGAAACACCATATATTTT.

In DNA, the CDR3 is TGTGCCAGCAGCCAAGCAATGTCGTACACCGGGGAGCTGTTTTTT. It specifies CASSQAMSYTGELFF. This rearrangement joins TRBV14 to TRBJ2-2; D is ambiguous. The germline V and J ends were trimmed by 1 base and 3 bases, with 9 bases remaining between them. The CDR3 length is 15 residues. Germline CDR1 SGHDN, CDR2 FVKESK.

The chain recombines TRBV9 with TRBJ1-6; D might be TRBD1 (6 bases). Germline values: CDR1 SGDLS, CDR2 YYNGEE. Trimming removed 2 bases from V and 10 bases from J, with 16 bases in between. The length of the CDR3 is 15 residues. In nucleotides, the CDR3 is TGTGCCAGCAGCGTTGAACAGGGATTCGGATCACCCCTCCACTTT. Its translation is CASSVEQGFGSPLHF.

This clone turned up a few times. This chain's CDR3 is CASSLSGLSGNTIYF. CDR3 sequence (DNA): TGTGCCAGCAGCTTATCAGGGTTATCTGGAAACACCATATATTTT. The chain employs TRBV11-2 and TRBJ1-3; D is perhaps TRBD1 (5 bases). V shed 2 bases and J shed 1 base, with 9 bases lying between them. The CDR3 is 15 amino acids. Germline V gene sequence: CDR1 SGHAT, CDR2 FQNNGV.

Note on this clone: In the same sample, other DNA sequences code for this CDR3. This chain links TRBV2 with TRBJ2-2; 11 positions match TRBD1. Losses at the gene ends were 5 bases for V and 4 bases for J; bases not matched to a gene: 3. Germline values: CDR1 SNHLY, CDR2 FYNNEI. The CDR3 is 15 residues long. The CDR3 spells CASSPGQGATGELFF. In DNA form, the CDR3 reads TGTGCCAGCAGTCCCGGACAGGGGGCCACCGGGGAGCTGTTTTTT. The variable domain in full, with the rest retrieved from reference TRBV2 and TRBJ2-2, is EPEVTQTPSHQVTQMGQEVILRCVPISNHLYFYWYRQILGQKVEFLVSFYNNEISEKSEIFDDQFSVERPDGSNFTLKIRSTKLEDSAMYFCASSPGQGATGELFFGEGSRLTVL.

The chain recombines TRBV6-5 with TRBJ2-7; TRBD2 is a possible D gene (5 bases). CDR3 length equals 13 residues. CDR1 and CDR2 (germline): MNHEY, SVGAGI. The ends were cut back, 5 bases at V and 5 bases at J, with 13 bases in the middle. CDR3 DNA sequence: TGTGCCAGCAGTCCCTGGGAGTCCCACGAGCAGTACTTC. Encoded protein: CASSPWESHEQYF.

The chain uses TRBV30 and TRBJ2-7; 7 bases are shared with TRBD1. Trimming removed 1 base from V and 5 bases from J; junction bases left unmatched: 5. Germline values: CDR1 GTSNPN, CDR2 SVGIG (reference sequence). The length of the CDR3 is 13 residues. This chain's CDR3 is CAWSEQGNDEQYF. CDR3 coding DNA: TGTGCCTGGAGTGAACAGGGGAACGACGAGCAGTACTTC.

This clone was seen once. The V and J genes are TRBV5-5 and TRBJ2-7; TRBD1 matches 7 bases. The CDR3 length is 14 residues. The germline gives CDR1 SGHKS, CDR2 YYEKEE (reference sequence). V lost 2 bases, J lost 4 bases, and 6 bases stayed unmatched. DNA of the CDR3: TGTGCCAGCAGCTTCTTACACAGGGGTTACGAGCAGTACTTC. Protein sequence: CASSFLHRGYEQYF.